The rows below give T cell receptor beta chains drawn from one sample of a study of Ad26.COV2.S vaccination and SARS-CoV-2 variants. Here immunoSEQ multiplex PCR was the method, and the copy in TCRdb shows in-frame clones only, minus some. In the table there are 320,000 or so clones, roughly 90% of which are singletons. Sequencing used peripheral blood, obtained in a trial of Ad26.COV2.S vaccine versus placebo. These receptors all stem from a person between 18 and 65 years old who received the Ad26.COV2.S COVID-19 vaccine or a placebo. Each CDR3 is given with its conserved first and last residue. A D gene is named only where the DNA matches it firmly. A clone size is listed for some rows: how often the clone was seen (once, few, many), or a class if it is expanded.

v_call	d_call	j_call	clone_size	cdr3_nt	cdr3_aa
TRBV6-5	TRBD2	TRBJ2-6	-	TGTGCCAGCAGTTCGGGAGGGGCGGGCCCCAACGTCCTGACTTTC	CASSSGGAGPNVLTF
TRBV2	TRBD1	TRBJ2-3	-	TGTGCCAGTGCCACAGGGGTAACGCAGTATTTT	CASATGVTQYF
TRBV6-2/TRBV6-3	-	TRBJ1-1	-	TGTGCCAGCAGTTTGGGTACTGAAGCTTTCTTT	CASSLGTEAFF
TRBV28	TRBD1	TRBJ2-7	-	TGTGCCAGCAGTTACAGATCAAGACAGGGGCTCTACGAGCAGTACTTC	CASSYRSRQGLYEQYF
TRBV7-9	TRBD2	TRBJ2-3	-	TGTGCCAGCAGGAGTAGCGGGGGGGCTGCAGATACGCAGTATTTT	CASRSSGGAADTQYF
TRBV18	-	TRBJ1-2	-	TGTGCCAGCTCACTAGGCACAGACAGCAGCCTCTATGGCTACACCTTC	CASSLGTDSSLYGYTF
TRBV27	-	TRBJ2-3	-	TGTGCCAGCAGTTTTACTAGCAGTAGCACAGATACGCAGTATTTT	CASSFTSSSTDTQYF
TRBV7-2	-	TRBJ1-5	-	TGTGCCAGCAGCTTTCCAAATCAGCCCCAGCATTTT	CASSFPNQPQHF
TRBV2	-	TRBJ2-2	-	TGTGCCAGCAGTGAAGATGGCCCTAGCACCGGGGAGCTGTTTTTT	CASSEDGPSTGELFF
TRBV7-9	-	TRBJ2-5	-	TGTGCCAGCTACCCTACAGGGTTAGGGGAGACCCAGTACTTC	CASYPTGLGETQYF
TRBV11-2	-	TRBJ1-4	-	TGTGCCAGCAGCCAAATCCAGGTTGTCGAACTGTTTTTT	CASSQIQVVELFF
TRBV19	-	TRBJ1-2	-	TGTGCCAGTAGTATGGGGCAGGGGTATGGCTACACCTTC	CASSMGQGYGYTF
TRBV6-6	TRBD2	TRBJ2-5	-	TGTGCCAGCACCCTAGGGACTAGCTATTACCAAGAGACCCAGTACTTC	CASTLGTSYYQETQYF
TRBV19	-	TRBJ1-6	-	TGTGCCAGTAGTATCGGGGCGGCAGGGGAATCACCCCTCCACTTT	CASSIGAAGESPLHF
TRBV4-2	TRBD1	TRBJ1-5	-	TGTGCCAGCAGCTATTCGACAGGGGTTAATCAGCCCCAGCATTTT	CASSYSTGVNQPQHF
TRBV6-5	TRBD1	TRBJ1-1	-	TGTGCCAGCAGTCCCGACAGGGGGCGGGCTTTCTTT	CASSPDRGRAFF
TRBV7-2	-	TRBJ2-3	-	TGTGCCAGCAGCTTAGCCAGGTACACAGATACGCAGTATTTT	CASSLARYTDTQYF
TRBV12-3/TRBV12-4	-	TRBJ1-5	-	TGTGCCAGCACCCTGGGGGGACTTCAGCCCCAGCATTTT	CASTLGGLQPQHF
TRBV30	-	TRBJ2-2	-	TGTGCCTGGAGTGCCCCAGGGGAGCTGTTTTTT	CAWSAPGELFF
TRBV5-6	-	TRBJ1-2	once	TGTGCCAGCAGCCCCAGGACAGTCTATGGCTACACCTTC	CASSPRTVYGYTF
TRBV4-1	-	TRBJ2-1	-	TGCGCCAGCAGCCAAGAAGTCCCAGCGGGTGCCAATGAGCAGTTCTTC	CASSQEVPAGANEQFF